What follows is one T cell receptor (beta chain) and its context. The antigen is not known. This sample is drawn from a study of cytomegalovirus exposure and HLA in healthy donors. For the study at large: About 85 million unique TCRs from HLA-typed donors were held in an early release of data.

Researchers ran the PCR with 60 Vbeta and 13 Jbeta primers. Method: immunoSEQ multiplex PCR; TCRdb's copy keeps in-frame clones and lacks some. The sample holds around 70,000 clones, 80% to 90% seen once. Study-level results: Excluded were some V segments that proved indistinguishable, including TRBV6-2 and TRBV6-3. Among TCR beta chains, those listed as cytomegalovirus-associated numbered fewer than 200. Previously analyzed data showed that most TCR beta V segments were productive at a frequency of about 90% or about 30%.

Germline V gene data show CDR1 as MDHEN and CDR2 as SYDVKM. CDR3 length: 14 amino acids. V lost 6 bases to trimming and J lost 8 bases; unmatched junction nucleotides: 10. This TCR was recovered from a human donor in good health. The J gene is TRBJ1-2, the V gene TRBV28; 9 nucleotides agree with TRBD1. The sequencing input was PBMCs. CDR3 region: CASRDTGGAGGYTF. The CDR3 region has the DNA TGTGCCAGCAGGGACACAGGGGGCGCGGGAGGCTACACCTTC.